The present TCR beta chain was sequenced within a study of blood T cell repertoires in COVID-19. Across the study: In each case, the material was cDNA or gDNA derived from T cells, B-cell-depleted T cells, or PBMCs.

Per the original data handling: Amplification of reference gene primers was used by the study to estimate nucleated cell counts. Sequencing used immunoSEQ multiplex PCR; TCRdb keeps in-frame clones, though not all of them. Clonal size and the V and J genes are those of that table, whereas D and trimming came from the DNA. Of hundreds of thousands of clones in the sample, 87% are singletons; the top ten hold 2.6%. The germline gives CDR1 LGHDT, CDR2 YNNKEL (reference sequence). CDR3 size: 13 residues. Losses at the gene ends were 4 bases for V and 9 bases for J; bases not matched to a gene: 8. Participant ages covered 18 to 89 years across about two dozen US areas. Assignment of participants to cohorts was predicated upon participant-reported clinical history.

The sequenced material came from PBMCs or T cells enriched from blood (not recorded which). The TCR sequence derives from a woman under 40 with acute COVID-19. The rearrangement links TRBV3-1 (or the pseudogene TRBV3-2) to TRBJ1-2; 7 bases are a match to TRBD1. The CDR3 reads CASSLTGAGSYTF. The DNA of the CDR3 is TGTGCCAGCAGCCTCACAGGGGCCGGCAGCTACACCTTC.